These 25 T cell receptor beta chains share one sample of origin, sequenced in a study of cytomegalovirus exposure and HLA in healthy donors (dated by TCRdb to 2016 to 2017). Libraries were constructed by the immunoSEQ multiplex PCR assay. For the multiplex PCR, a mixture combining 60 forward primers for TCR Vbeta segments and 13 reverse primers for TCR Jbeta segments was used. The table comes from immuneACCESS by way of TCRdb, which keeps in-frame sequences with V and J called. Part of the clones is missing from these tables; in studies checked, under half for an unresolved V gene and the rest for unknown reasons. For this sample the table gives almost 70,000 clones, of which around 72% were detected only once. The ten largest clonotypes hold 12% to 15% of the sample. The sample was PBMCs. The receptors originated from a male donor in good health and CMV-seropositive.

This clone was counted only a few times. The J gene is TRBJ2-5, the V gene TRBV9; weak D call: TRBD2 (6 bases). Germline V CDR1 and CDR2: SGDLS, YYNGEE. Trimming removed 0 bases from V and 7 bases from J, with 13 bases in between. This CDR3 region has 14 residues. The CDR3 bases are TGTGCCAGCAGCGTAGTGGGGGGACCAGGGACCCAGTACTTC. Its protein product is CASSVVGGPGTQYF.

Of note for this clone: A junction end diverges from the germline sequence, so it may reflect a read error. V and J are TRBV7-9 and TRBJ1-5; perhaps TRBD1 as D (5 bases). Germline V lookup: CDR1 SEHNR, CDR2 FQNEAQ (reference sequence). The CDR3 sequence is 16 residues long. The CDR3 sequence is CSSSLSWRGSNQPQHF. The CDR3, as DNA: TGTTCCAGCAGCTTAAGTTGGAGGGGTAGCAATCAGCCCCAGCATTTT.

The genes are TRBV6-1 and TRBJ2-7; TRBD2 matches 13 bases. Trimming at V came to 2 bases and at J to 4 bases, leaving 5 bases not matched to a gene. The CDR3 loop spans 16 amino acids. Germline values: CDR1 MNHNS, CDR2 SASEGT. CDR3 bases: TGTGCCAGCAGTGAACAAGGACTAGCGGGGGTATACGAGCAGTACTTC. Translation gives CASSEQGLAGVYEQYF.

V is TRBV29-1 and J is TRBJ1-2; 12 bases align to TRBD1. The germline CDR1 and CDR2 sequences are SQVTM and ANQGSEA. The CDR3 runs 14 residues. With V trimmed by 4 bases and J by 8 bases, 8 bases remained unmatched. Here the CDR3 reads CSVGSGQGAGGYTF. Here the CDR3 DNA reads TGCAGCGTTGGATCGGGACAGGGGGCCGGGGGCTACACCTTC.

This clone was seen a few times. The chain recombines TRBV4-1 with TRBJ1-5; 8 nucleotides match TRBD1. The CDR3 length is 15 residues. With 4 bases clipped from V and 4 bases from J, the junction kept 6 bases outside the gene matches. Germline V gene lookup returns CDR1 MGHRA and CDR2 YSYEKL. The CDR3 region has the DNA TGCGCCAGCAGCCGCGGACAGGGTCTTAATCAGCCCCAGCATTTT. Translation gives CASSRGQGLNQPQHF.

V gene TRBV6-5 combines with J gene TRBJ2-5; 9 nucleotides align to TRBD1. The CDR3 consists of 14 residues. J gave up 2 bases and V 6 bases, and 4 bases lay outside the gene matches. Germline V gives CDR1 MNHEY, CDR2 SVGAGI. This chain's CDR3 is CASSSGQGQETQYF. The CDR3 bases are TGTGCCAGCAGCTCCGGACAGGGGCAAGAGACCCAGTACTTC.

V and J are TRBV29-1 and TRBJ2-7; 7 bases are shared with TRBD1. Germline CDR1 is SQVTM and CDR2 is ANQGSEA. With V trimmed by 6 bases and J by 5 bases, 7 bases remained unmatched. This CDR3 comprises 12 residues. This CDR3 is CSVGSTGNEQYF. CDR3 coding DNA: TGCAGCGTCGGATCGACAGGGAACGAGCAGTACTTC.

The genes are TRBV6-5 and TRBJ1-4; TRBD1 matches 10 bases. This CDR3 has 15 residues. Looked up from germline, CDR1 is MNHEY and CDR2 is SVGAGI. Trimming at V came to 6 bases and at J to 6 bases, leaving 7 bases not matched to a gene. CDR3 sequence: CASRRDRGGYEKLFF. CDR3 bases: TGTGCCAGCAGGAGGGACAGGGGCGGGTATGAAAAACTGTTTTTT.

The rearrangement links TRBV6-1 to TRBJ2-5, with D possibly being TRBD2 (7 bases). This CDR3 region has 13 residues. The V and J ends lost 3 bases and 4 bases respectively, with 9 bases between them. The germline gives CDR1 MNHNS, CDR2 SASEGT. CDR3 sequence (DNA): TGTGCCAGCAGTGAGGGGGGGCGAGAGACCCAGTACTTC. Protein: CASSEGGRETQYF.

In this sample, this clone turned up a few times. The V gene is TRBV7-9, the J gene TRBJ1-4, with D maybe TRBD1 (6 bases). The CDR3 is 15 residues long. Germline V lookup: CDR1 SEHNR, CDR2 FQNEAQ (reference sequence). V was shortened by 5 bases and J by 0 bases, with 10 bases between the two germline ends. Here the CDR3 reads CASSATGTTNEKLFF. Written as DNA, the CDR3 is TGTGCCAGCAGCGCTACAGGGACAACTAATGAAAAACTGTTTTTT.

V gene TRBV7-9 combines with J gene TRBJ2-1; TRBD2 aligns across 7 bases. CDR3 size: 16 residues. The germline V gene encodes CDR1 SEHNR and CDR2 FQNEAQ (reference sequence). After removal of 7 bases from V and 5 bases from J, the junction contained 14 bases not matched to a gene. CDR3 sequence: CASNLERGEGNNEQFF. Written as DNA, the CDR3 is TGTGCCAGCAATCTAGAGCGGGGCGAGGGAAACAATGAGCAGTTCTTC.

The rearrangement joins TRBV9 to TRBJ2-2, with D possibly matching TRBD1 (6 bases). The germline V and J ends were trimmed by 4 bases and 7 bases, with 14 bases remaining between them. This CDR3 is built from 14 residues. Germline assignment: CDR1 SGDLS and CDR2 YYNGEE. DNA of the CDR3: TGTGCCAGCAGCCCTCAGTCACAGGGCGGGGAGCTGTTTTTT. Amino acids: CASSPQSQGGELFF.

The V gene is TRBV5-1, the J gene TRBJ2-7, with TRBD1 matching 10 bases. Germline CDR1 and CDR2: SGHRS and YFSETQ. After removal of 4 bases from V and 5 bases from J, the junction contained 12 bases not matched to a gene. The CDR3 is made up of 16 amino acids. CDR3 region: CASSPVMGQGRHEQYF. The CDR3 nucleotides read TGCGCCAGCAGCCCGGTAATGGGACAGGGGAGACACGAGCAGTACTTC.

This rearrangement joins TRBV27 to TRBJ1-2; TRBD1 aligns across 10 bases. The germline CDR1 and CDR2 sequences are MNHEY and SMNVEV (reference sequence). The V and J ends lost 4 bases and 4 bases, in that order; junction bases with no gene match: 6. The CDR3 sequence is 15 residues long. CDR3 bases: TGTGCCAGCAGTTCCTCGACAGGGGGCCCCTATGGCTACACCTTC. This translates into CASSSSTGGPYGYTF.

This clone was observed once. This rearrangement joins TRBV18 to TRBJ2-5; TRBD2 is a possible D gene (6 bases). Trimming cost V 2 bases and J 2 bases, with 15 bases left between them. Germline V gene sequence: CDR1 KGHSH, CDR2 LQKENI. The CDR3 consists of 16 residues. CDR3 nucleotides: TGTGCCAGCTCACCATTTTTAGCGGCAGTTCAAGAGACCCAGTACTTC. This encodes CASSPFLAAVQETQYF.

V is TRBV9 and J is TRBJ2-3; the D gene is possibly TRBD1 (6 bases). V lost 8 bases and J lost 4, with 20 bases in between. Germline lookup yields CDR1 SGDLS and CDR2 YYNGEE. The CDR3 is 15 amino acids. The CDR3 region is CARSFGTITADTQYF. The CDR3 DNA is TGTGCCAGGAGCTTCGGGACAATCACAGCAGATACGCAGTATTTT. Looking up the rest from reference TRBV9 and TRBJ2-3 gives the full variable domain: DSGVTQTPKHLITATGQRVTLRCSPRSGDLSVYWYQQSLDQGLQFLIQYYNGEERAKGNILERFSAQQFPDLHSELNLSSLELGDSALYFCARSFGTITADTQYFGPGTRLTVL.

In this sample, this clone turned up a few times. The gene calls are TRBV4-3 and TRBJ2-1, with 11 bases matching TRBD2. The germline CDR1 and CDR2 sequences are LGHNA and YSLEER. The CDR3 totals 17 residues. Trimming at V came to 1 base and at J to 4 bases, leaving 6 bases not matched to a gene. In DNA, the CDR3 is TGCGCCAGCAGCCAAGGCCATAGCGGGGGGGCGTACAATGAGCAGTTCTTC. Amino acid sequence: CASSQGHSGGAYNEQFF.

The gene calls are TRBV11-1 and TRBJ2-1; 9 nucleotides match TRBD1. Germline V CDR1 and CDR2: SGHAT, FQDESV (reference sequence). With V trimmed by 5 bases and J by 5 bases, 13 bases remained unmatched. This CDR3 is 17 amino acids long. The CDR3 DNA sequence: TGTGCCAGCAGCACCGGGGGTAGGGGACAGGGCCACAATGAGCAGTTCTTC. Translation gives CASSTGGRGQGHNEQFF.

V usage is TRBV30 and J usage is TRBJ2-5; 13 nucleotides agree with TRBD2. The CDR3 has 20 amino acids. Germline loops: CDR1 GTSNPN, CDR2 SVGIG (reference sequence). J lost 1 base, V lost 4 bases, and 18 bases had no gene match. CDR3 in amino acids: CAWTVSRGTSGAPIQETQYF. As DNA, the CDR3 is TGTGCCTGGACCGTATCACGAGGGACTAGCGGGGCCCCGATCCAAGAGACCCAGTACTTC.

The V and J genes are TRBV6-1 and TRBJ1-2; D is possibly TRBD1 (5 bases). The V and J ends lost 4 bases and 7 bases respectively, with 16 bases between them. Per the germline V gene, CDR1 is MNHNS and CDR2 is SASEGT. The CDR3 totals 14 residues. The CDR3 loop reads CASSVPWGSSGYTF. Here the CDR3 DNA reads TGTGCCAGCAGTGTGCCATGGGGCTCCTCTGGCTACACCTTC.

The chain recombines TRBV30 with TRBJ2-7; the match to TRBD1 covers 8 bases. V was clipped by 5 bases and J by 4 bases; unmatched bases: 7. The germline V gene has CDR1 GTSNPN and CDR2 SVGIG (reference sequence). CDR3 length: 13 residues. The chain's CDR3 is CAWAGGKGYEQYF. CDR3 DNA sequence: TGTGCCTGGGCAGGGGGCAAAGGGTACGAGCAGTACTTC.

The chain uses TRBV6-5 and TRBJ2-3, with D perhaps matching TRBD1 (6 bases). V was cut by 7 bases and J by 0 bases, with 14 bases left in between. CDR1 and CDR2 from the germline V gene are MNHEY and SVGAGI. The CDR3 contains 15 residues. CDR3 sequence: CASTPARGSTDTQYF. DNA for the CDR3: TGTGCCAGCACCCCCGCCAGGGGCAGCACAGATACGCAGTATTTT.

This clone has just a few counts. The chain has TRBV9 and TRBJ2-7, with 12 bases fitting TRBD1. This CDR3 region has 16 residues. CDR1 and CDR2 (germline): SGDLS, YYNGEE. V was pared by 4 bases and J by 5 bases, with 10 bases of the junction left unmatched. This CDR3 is CASSTPGTGGPDEQYF. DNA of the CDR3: TGTGCCAGCAGCACCCCCGGGACAGGGGGCCCAGACGAGCAGTACTTC.

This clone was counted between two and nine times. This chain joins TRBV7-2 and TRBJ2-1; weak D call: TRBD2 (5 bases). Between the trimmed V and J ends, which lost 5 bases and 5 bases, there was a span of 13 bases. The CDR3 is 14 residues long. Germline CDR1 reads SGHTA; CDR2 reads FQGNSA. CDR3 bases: TGTGCCAGCAGCACTAGGGCGTTTGACAATGAGCAGTTCTTC. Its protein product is CASSTRAFDNEQFF. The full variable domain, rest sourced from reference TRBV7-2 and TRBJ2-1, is GAGVSQSPSNKVTEKGKDVELRCDPISGHTALYWYRQSLGQGLEFLIYFQGNSAPDKSGLPSDRFSAERTGGSVSTLTIQRTQQEDSAVYLCASSTRAFDNEQFFGPGTRLTVL.

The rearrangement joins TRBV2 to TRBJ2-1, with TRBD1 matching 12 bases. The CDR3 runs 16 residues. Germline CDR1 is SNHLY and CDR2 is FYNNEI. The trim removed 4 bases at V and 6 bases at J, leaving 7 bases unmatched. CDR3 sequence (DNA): TGTGCCAGCAGTGGCCCGGGACAGGGGGCCATCAATGAGCAGTTCTTC. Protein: CASSGPGQGAINEQFF.